The 21 T cell receptor beta chains below come from one sample, sequenced in a study of metastatic and nonmetastatic thyroid tumors. Among the patients, none had received any treatment before thyroid surgery. Through MiXCR, TCRdb re-clonotyped the PCR reads. This sample has 20,000 to 30,000 clones, with 10% to 15% found just once. The material sequenced was blood. These TCRs come from a female donor with papillary thyroid cancer or a benign thyroid nodule (not recorded which). Some clones in this sample may be carry-over from other donors' samples.

At least ten counts were recorded for this clone. The V call is TRBV12-3 or TRBV12-4, the J call TRBJ1-2; possible D gene TRBD1, 5 bases. This CDR3 has 14 residues. Between the trimmed V and J ends, which lost 1 base and 5 bases, there was a span of 11 bases. CDR3 loop: CASSLGQGPYGYTF. The CDR3 DNA follows: TGTGCCAGCAGTTTAGGTCAGGGACCGTATGGCTACACCTTC.

This clone was recorded many times. The rearrangement links TRBV20-1 to TRBJ2-5, with TRBD2 identical over 11 bases. Germline CDR1 is DFQATT and CDR2 is SNEGSKA (reference sequence). CDR3 length equals 14 residues. CDR3 sequence (DNA): TGCAGGCCCTCCGGACTAGCGGGCCCAGAGACCCAGTACTTC. Its translation is CRPSGLAGPETQYF.

This clone was seen ten or more times. This chain uses TRBV28 with TRBJ2-7; D remains unclear. CDR1 and CDR2 (germline): MDHEN, SYDVKM. There are 11 residues in the CDR3. V was pared by 3 bases and J by 6 bases, with 6 bases between. This chain's CDR3 is CASSLGFEQYF. For the CDR3, the DNA is TGTGCCAGCAGTTTGGGGTTCGAGCAGTACTTC.

This clone was seen at least ten times. The V and J genes are TRBV4-3 and TRBJ1-1, with D possibly being TRBD1 (6 bases). V was cut by 3 bases and J by 4 bases, with 18 bases left in between. The CDR3 length is 16 residues. Germline assignment: CDR1 LGHNA and CDR2 YSLEER. Here the CDR3 reads CASSQVGSGAVTEAFF. Written as DNA, the CDR3 is TGCGCCAGCAGCCAGGTTGGGTCGGGGGCGGTCACTGAAGCTTTCTTT.

In its sample, this clone was seen many times. This sequence joins TRBV4-1 and TRBJ2-1; weak D call: TRBD1 (5 bases). The length of the CDR3 is 12 residues. Germline CDR1 MGHRA, CDR2 YSYEKL. The germline V and J ends were trimmed by 4 bases and 9 bases, with 10 bases remaining between them. As DNA, the CDR3 is TGCGCCAGCAGCCCAGGGAATACTGAGCAGTTCTTC. As protein: CASSPGNTEQFF.

Many counts were recorded for this clone. The chain combines TRBV28 with TRBJ2-1, with 13 bases fitting TRBD2. V lost 6 bases to trimming and J lost 10 bases; unmatched junction nucleotides: 9. This CDR3 region has 15 residues. Germline assignment: CDR1 MDHEN and CDR2 SYDVKM. The CDR3 DNA follows: TGTGCCAGCAGGTTACTAGCGGGAGGGCCGAGGGAGCAGTTCTTC. It codes for CASRLLAGGPREQFF. Filled out from reference TRBV28 and TRBJ2-1, the complete variable domain reads DVKVTQSSRYLVKRTGEKVFLECVQDMDHENMFWYRQDPGLGLRLIYFSYDVKMKEKGDIPEGYSVSREKKERFSLILESASTNQTSMYLCASRLLAGGPREQFFGPGTRLTVL.

This clone has a count of ten or more. The chain combines TRBV29-1 with TRBJ2-7, with 7 positions matching TRBD2. The trim removed 4 bases at V and 5 bases at J, leaving 11 bases unmatched. The CDR3 sequence is 14 residues long. Germline V gene lookup returns CDR1 SQVTM and CDR2 ANQGSEA. CDR3 bases: TGCAGCGTTGTGGCGGGAGCCCTTCTGGACGAGCAGTACTTC. Residues: CSVVAGALLDEQYF.

In regard to this clone: The junction shows a germline mismatch at one end, possibly a read error. The genes are TRBV30 and TRBJ2-1; TRBD2 might be the D (6 bases). Germline CDR1 GTSNPN, CDR2 SVGIG (reference sequence). The CDR3 loop spans 12 amino acids. CDR3 protein: CARSLEGIEQFF. CDR3 coding DNA: TGTGCCCGGAGTTTGGAGGGAATTGAGCAGTTCTTC. The whole variable domain, filled in from reference TRBV30 and TRBJ2-1, reads SQTIHQWPATLVQPVGSPLSLECTVEGTSNPNLYWYRQAAGRGLQLLFYSVGIGQISSEVPQNLSASRPQDRQFILSSKKLLLSDSGFYLCARSLEGIEQFFGPGTRLTVL.

This clone was seen many times. V is TRBV28 and J is TRBJ2-3, with a possible D match to TRBD2 (6 bases). CDR1 and CDR2 from the germline V gene are MDHEN and SYDVKM. Trimming pared 2 bases from V and 2 bases from J, leaving 8 bases between. The CDR3 covers 14 residues. This CDR3 reads CASSLGGYTDTQYF. Here the CDR3 DNA reads TGTGCCAGCAGTTTAGGGGGGTACACAGATACGCAGTATTTT.

This clone was observed at least ten times. The chain uses TRBV7-3 and TRBJ2-3, with D maybe TRBD2 (6 bases). The V and J ends lost 4 bases and 4 bases respectively, with 12 bases between them. The germline V gene has CDR1 SGHTA and CDR2 FQGTGA. CDR3 length: 14 residues. As DNA, the CDR3 is TGTGCCAGCAGCTCGGACTCTAGCGCAGATACGCAGTATTTT. The encoded protein is CASSSDSSADTQYF.

This clone was counted between two and nine times. A much larger clonotype is one base distant, so this may be a read error. V usage is TRBV6-1 and J usage is TRBJ2-2; the D gene is possibly TRBD2 (7 bases). Trimming pared 10 bases from V and 8 bases from J, leaving 26 bases between. Germline V CDR1 and CDR2: MNHNS, SASEGT. The CDR3 has 16 residues. Here the CDR3 reads CANRDGASGAWGELFF. The CDR3 DNA reads as TGTGCCAACAGGGACGGGGCTAGCGGAGCTTGGGGGGAGCTGTTTTTT.

There are many counts of this clone. This rearrangement joins TRBV6-1 to TRBJ1-4, with TRBD1 matching 7 bases. Losses at the gene ends were 6 bases for V and 5 bases for J; bases not matched to a gene: 12. CDR1 MNHNS and CDR2 SASEGT come from the germline V gene. The CDR3 contains 16 residues. The CDR3 coding sequence is TGTGCCAGCAGAGCGGATTTGGGACAGACGAATGAAAAACTGTTTTTT. This encodes CASRADLGQTNEKLFF.

This clone was seen many times. This rearrangement joins TRBV20-1 to TRBJ2-5, with 12 nucleotides matching TRBD2. The germline V gene has CDR1 DFQATT and CDR2 SNEGSKA (reference sequence). Trimming cost V 1 base and J 1 base; bases outside gene matches: 10. This CDR3 is 18 amino acids long. CDR3 DNA sequence: TGCAGTGCTAGAGTAGGACTAGCGGGAAGGAGGGGCCAAGAGACCCAGTACTTC. Translation: CSARVGLAGRRGQETQYF.

This clone was counted ten times or more. This chain connects TRBV6-2 or TRBV6-3 to TRBJ2-7; tentatively, D is TRBD1 (6 bases). Germline V gene lookup returns CDR1 MNHEY and CDR2 SVGEGT. This CDR3 is built from 14 residues. V was shortened by 1 base and J by 6 bases, with 13 bases between the two germline ends. The CDR3 spells CASSYLGAASEQYF. The CDR3 DNA reads TGTGCCAGCAGTTACTTGGGGGCAGCTAGCGAGCAGTACTTC.

This clone has at least ten counts. The chain joins TRBV24-1 to TRBJ2-1; D remains unclear. CDR1 is KGHDR, CDR2 SFDVKD, per germline. Trimming stripped 0 bases from V and 2 bases from J, with 7 bases between. This CDR3 has 15 amino acids. The CDR3 loop reads CATSDLRATYNEQFF. As DNA, the CDR3 is TGTGCCACCAGTGATTTGAGGGCGACCTACAATGAGCAGTTCTTC.

This clone has at least ten counts. The chain carries TRBV7-6 and TRBJ2-1; D possibly corresponds to TRBD2 (5 bases). Germline V gene lookup returns CDR1 SGHVS and CDR2 FNYEAQ. With 4 bases removed from V and 0 bases from J, the gap between germline ends came to 16 bases. This CDR3 is built from 17 residues. The DNA for the CDR3 is TGTGCCAGCAGCTCCTGGAGGCCGGGCGGCTCCTACAATGAGCAGTTCTTC. It yields the protein CASSSWRPGGSYNEQFF.

This clone occurred many times. The chain employs TRBV25-1 and TRBJ2-5, with D unresolved. Germline V gives CDR1 MGHDK, CDR2 SYGVNS. V was clipped by 2 bases and J by 1 base, with 20 bases between them. This CDR3 has 18 residues. CDR3 bases: TGTGCCAGCAGTGAACCAGACGAGACTCCTCTAAGCCAAGAGACCCAGTACTTC. This translates into CASSEPDETPLSQETQYF.

This clone turned up a few times. The chain recombines TRBV6-1 with TRBJ2-1; no clear D. Trimming pared 4 bases from V and 2 bases from J, leaving 15 bases between. The CDR3 has 16 amino acids. CDR1 and CDR2 (germline): MNHNS, SASEGT. The CDR3 nucleotides read TGTGCCAGCAGTGTTACACGTGCGAGAGCCTACAATGAGCAGTTCTTC. It translates to CASSVTRARAYNEQFF.

This clone was recorded many times. The chain combines TRBV28 with TRBJ1-6, with 8 bases aligning to TRBD1. The ends lost 10 bases at V and 9 bases at J; junction bases unmatched: 8. The CDR3 extends over 13 amino acids. Germline CDR1 is MDHEN and CDR2 is SYDVKM. The CDR3 protein is CANPDRAGSPLHF. CDR3 coding DNA: TGTGCCAACCCGGACAGGGCGGGTTCACCCCTCCACTTT.

This clone was seen a few times. A read error may produce the germline difference seen at one junction end. The sample has other DNA sequences that encode this CDR3 too. The chain recombines TRBV12-3 or TRBV12-4 with TRBJ2-2; 8 nucleotides align to TRBD1. This CDR3 spans 14 amino acids. The CDR3 bases are TGTGCCAGCAGGGCTACAGGGGGTGCCGGGGAGCTGCTTTTT. This encodes CASRATGGAGELLF.

This clone was found many times. The chain carries TRBV7-6 and TRBJ2-5; TRBD1 agrees at 10 bases. The CDR3 is made up of 14 amino acids. The junction had 5 bases not matched to a gene; V was cut back by 5 bases and J by 5 bases. Germline CDR1 SGHVS, CDR2 FNYEAQ. The chain's CDR3 is CASSPSGQGETQYF. The CDR3 coding sequence is TGTGCCAGCAGCCCCTCGGGACAGGGGGAGACCCAGTACTTC.